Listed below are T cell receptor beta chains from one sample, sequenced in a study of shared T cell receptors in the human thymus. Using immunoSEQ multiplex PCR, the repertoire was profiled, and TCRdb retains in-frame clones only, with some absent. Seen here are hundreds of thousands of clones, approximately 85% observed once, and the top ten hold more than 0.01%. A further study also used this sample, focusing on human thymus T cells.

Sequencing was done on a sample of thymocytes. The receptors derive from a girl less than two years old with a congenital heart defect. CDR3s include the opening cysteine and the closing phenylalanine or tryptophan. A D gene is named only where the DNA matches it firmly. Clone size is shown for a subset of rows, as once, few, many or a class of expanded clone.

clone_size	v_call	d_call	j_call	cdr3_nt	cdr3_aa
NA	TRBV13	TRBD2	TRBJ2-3	TGTGCCAGCAGACCCTCCCCGGGACTAGCGTTGGTAGATACGCAGTATTTT	CASRPSPGLALVDTQYF
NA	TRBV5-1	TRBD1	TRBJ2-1	TGCGCCAGCAGCTTGGAACAGGGGGTTTTAGATGAGCAGTTCTTC	CASSLEQGVLDEQFF
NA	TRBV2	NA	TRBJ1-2	TGTGCCAGCAGTTGTAATCGGACACCAATCTATGGCTACACCTTC	CASSCNRTPIYGYTF
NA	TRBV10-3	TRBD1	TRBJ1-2	TGTGCCATCAGTGGAGCCGGGACAGATCCTAACTATGGCTACACCTTC	CAISGAGTDPNYGYTF
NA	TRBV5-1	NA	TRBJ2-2	TGCGCCAGCAGACCTGTAGAGACCGGGGAGCTGTTTTTT	CASRPVETGELFF
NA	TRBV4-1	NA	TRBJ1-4	TGCGCCAGCAGCCAAACTGCTAAGAGGAAGGAAAAACTGTTTTTT	CASSQTAKRKEKLFF
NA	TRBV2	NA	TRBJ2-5	TGTGCCAGCAGTGATACAGGTCAAGAGACCCAGTACTTC	CASSDTGQETQYF
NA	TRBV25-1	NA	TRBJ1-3	TGTGCCAGCGGGGCGACGGCAGGGACTGGAAACACCATATATTTT	CASGATAGTGNTIYF
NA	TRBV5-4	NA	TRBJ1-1	TGTGCCAGCAGGCGGGCCATCGACACTGAAGCTTTCTTT	CASRRAIDTEAFF
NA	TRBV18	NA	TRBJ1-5	TGTGCCAGCTCACCGGGGGCAGAAAGGGGAGGCAATCAGCCCCAGCATTTT	CASSPGAERGGNQPQHF
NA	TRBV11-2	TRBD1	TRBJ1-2	TGTGCCAGCAGCTTAGCTATTCGCCAACAGGGGTTGTATGGCTACACCTTC	CASSLAIRQQGLYGYTF
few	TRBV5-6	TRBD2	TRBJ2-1	TGTGCCAGCAGCTTGAGGGGAAGAAGCGGGGTTTACAATGAGCAGTTCTTC	CASSLRGRSGVYNEQFF
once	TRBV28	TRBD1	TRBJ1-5	TGTGCCAGCAGTCTGGGACAGGCTCATCAGCCCCAGCATTTT	CASSLGQAHQPQHF
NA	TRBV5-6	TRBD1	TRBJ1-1	TGTGCCAGCAGCCAGACAGGGGGCGCCGGGGGTTACACTGAAGCTTTCTTT	CASSQTGGAGGYTEAFF
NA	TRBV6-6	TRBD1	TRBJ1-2	TGTGCCAGCATATCCTATGGGACAGGGGGCGACGATGGCTACACCTTC	CASISYGTGGDDGYTF
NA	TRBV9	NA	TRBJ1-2	TGTGCCAGCAGCGACCCCTTGGAGTATGGCTACACCTTC	CASSDPLEYGYTF
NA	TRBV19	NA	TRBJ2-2	TGTGCCAGTAGTGTAACAGGTCTGGCAACCGGGGAGCTGTTTTTT	CASSVTGLATGELFF
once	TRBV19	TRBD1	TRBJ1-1	TGTGCCAGTAGTACCCGGGGGGACAGGGGGTACACTGAAGCTTTCTTT	CASSTRGDRGYTEAFF
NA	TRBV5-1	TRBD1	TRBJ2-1	TGCGCCAGCAGCTTGGCCGGGACAGGGCTACTCTTC	CASSLAGTGLLF
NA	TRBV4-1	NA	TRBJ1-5	TGCGCCAGCAGCCAAGAACAGGGTCAGCCCCAGCATTTT	CASSQEQGQPQHF
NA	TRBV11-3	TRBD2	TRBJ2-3	TGTGCCAGCAGCGAACTAACTAGCGGGGGCGAAACAGATACGCAGTATTTT	CASSELTSGGETDTQYF
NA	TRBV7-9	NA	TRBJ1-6	TGTGCCAGCAGCCTGGAGGAGGTGGGTAATTCACCCCTCCACTTT	CASSLEEVGNSPLHF
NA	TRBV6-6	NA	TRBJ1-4	TGTGCCAGCAGTTACCCGACGGGGGAAAAACTGTTTTTT	CASSYPTGEKLFF
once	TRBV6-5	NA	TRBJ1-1	TGTGCCAGCAGTGAGGATAACACTGAAGCTTTCTTT	CASSEDNTEAFF
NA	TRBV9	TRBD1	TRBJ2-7	TGTGCCAGCAGCGCACAGGGGGATAGGTACGAGCAGTACTTC	CASSAQGDRYEQYF
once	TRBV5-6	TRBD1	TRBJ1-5	TGTGCCAGCAGTTCATACCACTCAGGGGGGTCTAGCAATCAGCCCCAGCATTTT	CASSSYHSGGSSNQPQHF
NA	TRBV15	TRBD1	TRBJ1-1	TGTGCCACCAGCAGAGATTTGGGGTACCTGACAGGGGAGAGGAACACTGAAGCTTTCTTT	CATSRDLGYLTGERNTEAFF
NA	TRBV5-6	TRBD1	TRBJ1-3	TGTGCCAGCAGTTCCGACAGGGACTCTGGAAACACCATATATTTT	CASSSDRDSGNTIYF
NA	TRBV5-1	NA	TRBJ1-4	TGCGCCAGCAGCTCCAAACCTCGGGGTTTTAATGAAAAACTGTTTTTT	CASSSKPRGFNEKLFF
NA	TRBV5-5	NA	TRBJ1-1	TGTGCCAGCAGCGGGGAGGGCGGGACAAAAGCTTTCTTT	CASSGEGGTKAFF
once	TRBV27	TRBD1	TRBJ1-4	TGTGCCAGCAGTTTAGGGGACAGGGGCGTGATACCAACTAATGAAAAACTGTTTTTT	CASSLGDRGVIPTNEKLFF
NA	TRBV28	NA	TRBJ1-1	TGTGCCAGCAGTCCCTCTGGGCTAGCGGCGAACACTGAAGCTTTCTTT	CASSPSGLAANTEAFF
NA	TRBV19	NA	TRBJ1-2	TGTGCCAGTAGTACTCTAGACAGAACCAGGAACTATGGCTACACCTTC	CASSTLDRTRNYGYTF
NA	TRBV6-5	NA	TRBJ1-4	TGTGCCAGCAGCTTGCGAGGGACTAATGAAAAACTGTTTTTT	CASSLRGTNEKLFF
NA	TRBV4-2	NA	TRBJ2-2	TGTGCCAGCGTGTTCGGCGGGGAGCTGTTTTTT	CASVFGGELFF
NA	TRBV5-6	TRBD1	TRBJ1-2	TGTGCCAGCAGCGGGAGGACAGGGGATGGCTACACCTTC	CASSGRTGDGYTF
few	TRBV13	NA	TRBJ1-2	TGTGCCAGCAGCTTGGGGGGCTATGGCTACACCTTC	CASSLGGYGYTF
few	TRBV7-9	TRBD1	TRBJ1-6	TGTGCCAGCAGCTTAGAACTCTCCGCAGGGGGTAATTCACCCCTCCACTTT	CASSLELSAGGNSPLHF
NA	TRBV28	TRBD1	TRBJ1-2	TGTGCCAGCAGGGACCGGGACAGGGTCTATGGCTACACCTTC	CASRDRDRVYGYTF
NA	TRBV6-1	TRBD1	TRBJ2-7	TGTGCCAGCAGTGAAAAACAGGGGAACTACGAGCAGTACTTC	CASSEKQGNYEQYF
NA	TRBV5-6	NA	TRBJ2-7	TGTGCCAGCAGCTTGGGCCCAGGGTATTACTCCTACGAGCAGTACTTC	CASSLGPGYYSYEQYF
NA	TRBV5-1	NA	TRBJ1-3	TGCGCCAGCAAACTTTTCCCCGACCCTAGTCCTGGAAACACCATATATTTT	CASKLFPDPSPGNTIYF
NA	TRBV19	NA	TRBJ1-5	TGTGCCAGTAGTATTACCCTATACCAGCCCCAGCATTTT	CASSITLYQPQHF
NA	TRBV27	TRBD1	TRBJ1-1	TGTGCCAGCAGTCTTACAGGGGGAGTGAACACTGAAGCTTTCTTT	CASSLTGGVNTEAFF
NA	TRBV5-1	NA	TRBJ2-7	TGCGCCAGCAGCTTGGCCCAAACGGACAGAGAATCCTACGAGCAGTACTTC	CASSLAQTDRESYEQYF
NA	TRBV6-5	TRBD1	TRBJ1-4	TGTGCCAGCAGTGGCTCAAGGGGGCGTTGGGAAAAACTGTTTTTT	CASSGSRGRWEKLFF
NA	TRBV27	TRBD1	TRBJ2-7	TGTGCCAGCAGTTTTCTTGACAGGGGGCCCTACGAGCAGTACTTC	CASSFLDRGPYEQYF
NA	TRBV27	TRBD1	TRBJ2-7	TGTGCCACAGGGGCCGGGACAGGGGCCTACGAGCAGTACTTC	CATGAGTGAYEQYF
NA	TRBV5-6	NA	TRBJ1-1	TGTGCCAGCAGCTTAAGGAGTTATGAAGCTTTCTTT	CASSLRSYEAFF
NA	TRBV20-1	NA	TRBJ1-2	TGCAGTGTCGGGACAATCGTTGGCTACACCTTC	CSVGTIVGYTF
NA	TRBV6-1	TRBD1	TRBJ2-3	TGTGCCAGCAGTGGGCCGGACAGGGATGCACCAGATACGCAGTATTTT	CASSGPDRDAPDTQYF
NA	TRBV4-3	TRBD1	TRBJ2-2	TGCGCCAGCAGCCAAGACGGCGGGCAGGGGGCGCCGAGCACCGGGGAGCTGTTTTTT	CASSQDGGQGAPSTGELFF
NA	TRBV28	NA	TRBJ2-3	TGTGCCAGCAGTTTCGCAGATACGCAGTATTTT	CASSFADTQYF
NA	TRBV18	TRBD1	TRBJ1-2	TGTGCCAGCTCACCTTCCCAGGGGGCCTATGGCTACACCTTC	CASSPSQGAYGYTF
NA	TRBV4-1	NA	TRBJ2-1	TGCGCCAGCAGCCAAGCTTTGGGAGGTGAGCAGTTCTTC	CASSQALGGEQFF
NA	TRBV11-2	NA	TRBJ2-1	TGTGCCAGCAGCTTCCCCAAGGGACACCGGATGTACAATGAGCAGTTCTTC	CASSFPKGHRMYNEQFF
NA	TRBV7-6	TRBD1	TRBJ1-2	TGTGCCAGCAGCCCGCGCCCCGGGACAGGGTGGAGTGATGGCTACACCTTC	CASSPRPGTGWSDGYTF
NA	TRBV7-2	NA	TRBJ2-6	TGTGCCAGCAGCGCCCAGCGCCCTGGGGCCAACGTCCTGACTTTC	CASSAQRPGANVLTF